The rows below give T cell receptor beta chains drawn from one sample of a study of CD8+CD57+ T cells in acquired aplastic anemia. TCRdb fed the reads into MiXCR, producing one record per CDR3 protein. The repertoire consists of around 250,000 distinct CDR3 sequences, with roughly 50% occurring once and the leading ten covering less than 10%. Specimen: sorted CD4+, CD8+, or CD8+CD57+ T cells (not recorded which) from PBMCs. The receptors were gathered from a human donor with severe aplastic anemia or a healthy control (not recorded which). CDR3s leave out the opening cysteine and the closing phenylalanine or tryptophan. A D gene is named only where the DNA matches it firmly.

CDR3aa: AIRTSGGETQY
d_gene: TRBD2
j_gene: TRBJ2-5
v_gene: TRBV10-3

CDR3aa: ASSQTGSYSPLH
d_gene: TRBD1
j_gene: TRBJ1-6
v_gene: TRBV12-3/TRBV12-4

CDR3aa: ASIWRGSETQY
d_gene: .
j_gene: TRBJ2-5
v_gene: TRBV19

CDR3aa: AISESRDRRFTRANYGYT
d_gene: TRBD1
j_gene: TRBJ1-2
v_gene: TRBV10-3

CDR3aa: ASSERGPGELF
d_gene: .
j_gene: TRBJ2-2
v_gene: TRBV7-3

CDR3aa: ASSATGWPYEQY
d_gene: TRBD1
j_gene: TRBJ2-7
v_gene: TRBV7-9

CDR3aa: ASSEARAGGPGEQF
d_gene: TRBD2
j_gene: TRBJ2-1
v_gene: TRBV2

CDR3aa: ATSAPGTSNQPQH
d_gene: .
j_gene: TRBJ1-5
v_gene: TRBV24-1

CDR3aa: ASSYDTTGNTIY
d_gene: .
j_gene: TRBJ1-3
v_gene: TRBV6-2/TRBV6-3

CDR3aa: ASSASGGRGNEQF
d_gene: TRBD2
j_gene: TRBJ2-1
v_gene: TRBV6-4

CDR3aa: ASSDLLVGAEAF
d_gene: .
j_gene: TRBJ1-1
v_gene: TRBV6-4

CDR3aa: SGRESGKETQY
d_gene: .
j_gene: TRBJ2-5
v_gene: TRBV20-1

CDR3aa: ASRGLGLADTQY
d_gene: .
j_gene: TRBJ2-3
v_gene: TRBV25-1

CDR3aa: SVTKRGGAEDTQY
d_gene: TRBD2
j_gene: TRBJ2-3
v_gene: TRBV29-1

CDR3aa: SADSDRPTNIYGYT
d_gene: .
j_gene: TRBJ1-2
v_gene: TRBV20-1

CDR3aa: ASSHREGNQPQH
d_gene: .
j_gene: TRBJ1-5
v_gene: TRBV12-3/TRBV12-4